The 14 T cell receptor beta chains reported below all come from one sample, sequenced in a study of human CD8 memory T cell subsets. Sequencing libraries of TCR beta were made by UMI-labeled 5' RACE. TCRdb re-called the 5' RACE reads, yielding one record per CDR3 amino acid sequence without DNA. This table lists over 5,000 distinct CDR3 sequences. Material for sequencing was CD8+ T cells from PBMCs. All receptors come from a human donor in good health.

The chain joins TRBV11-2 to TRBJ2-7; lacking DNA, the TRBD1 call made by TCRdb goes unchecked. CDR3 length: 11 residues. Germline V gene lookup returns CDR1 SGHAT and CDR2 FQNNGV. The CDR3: CASSPGREQYF.

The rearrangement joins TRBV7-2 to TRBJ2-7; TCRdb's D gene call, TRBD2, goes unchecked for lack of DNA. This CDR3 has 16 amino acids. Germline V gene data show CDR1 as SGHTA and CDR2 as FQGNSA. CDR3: CASSLERGTSGLTGYF.

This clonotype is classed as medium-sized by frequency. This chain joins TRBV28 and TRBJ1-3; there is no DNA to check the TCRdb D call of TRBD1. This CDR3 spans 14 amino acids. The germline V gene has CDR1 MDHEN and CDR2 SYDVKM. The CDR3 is CASTFGGARNTIYF.

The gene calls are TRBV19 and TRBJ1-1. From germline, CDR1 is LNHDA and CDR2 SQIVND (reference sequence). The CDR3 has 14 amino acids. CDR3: CASIDLAPGTEAFF.

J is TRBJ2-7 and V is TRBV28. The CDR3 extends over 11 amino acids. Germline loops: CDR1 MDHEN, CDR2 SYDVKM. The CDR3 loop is CASSNKGEQYF.

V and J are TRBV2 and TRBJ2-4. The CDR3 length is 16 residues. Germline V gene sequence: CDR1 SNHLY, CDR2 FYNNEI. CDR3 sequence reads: CASMIAGVFPKNIQYF.

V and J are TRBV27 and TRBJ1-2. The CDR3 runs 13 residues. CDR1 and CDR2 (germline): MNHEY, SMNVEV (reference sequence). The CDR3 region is CASSTTINYGYTF.

This CDR3 is CASSSSGTSVYNEQFF. The chain recombines TRBV7-9 with TRBJ2-1; the TCRdb D gene call, TRBD2, has no DNA to confirm it. The CDR3 has 16 amino acids. Germline CDR1 and CDR2: SEHNR and FQNEAQ (reference sequence).

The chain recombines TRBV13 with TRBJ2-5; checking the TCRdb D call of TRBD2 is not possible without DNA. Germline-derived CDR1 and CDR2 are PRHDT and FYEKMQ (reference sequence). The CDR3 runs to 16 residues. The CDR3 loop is CASSLDPSGGMKTQYF.

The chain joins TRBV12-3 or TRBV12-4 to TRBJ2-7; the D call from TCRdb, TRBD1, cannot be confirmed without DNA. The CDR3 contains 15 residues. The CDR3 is CASRPRQGHMGQQYF.

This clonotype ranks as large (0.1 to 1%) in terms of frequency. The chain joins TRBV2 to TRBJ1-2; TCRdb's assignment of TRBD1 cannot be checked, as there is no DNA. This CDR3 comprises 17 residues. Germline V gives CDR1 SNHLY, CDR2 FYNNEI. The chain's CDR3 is CAIPAGGEGGPNYGYTF.

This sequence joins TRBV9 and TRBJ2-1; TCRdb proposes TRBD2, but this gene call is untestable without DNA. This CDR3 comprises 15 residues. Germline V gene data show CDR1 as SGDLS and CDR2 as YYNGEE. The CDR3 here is CASSDPTSGRDEQFF.

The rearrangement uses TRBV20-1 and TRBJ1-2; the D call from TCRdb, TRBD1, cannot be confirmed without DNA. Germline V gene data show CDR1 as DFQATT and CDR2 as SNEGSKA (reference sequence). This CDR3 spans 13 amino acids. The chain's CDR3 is CSARDEDTIGYTF.

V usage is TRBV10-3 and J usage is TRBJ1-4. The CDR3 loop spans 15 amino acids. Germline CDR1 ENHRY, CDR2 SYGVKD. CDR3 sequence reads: CAISESEGMDEKLFF.